The T cell receptor (beta chain) described here comes from a study of blood T cell repertoires in COVID-19. Study details: There were acute and convalescent COVID-19 samples, and they came from the United States, Italy and Spain.

Those enrolled in Seattle joined during active infection and were followed longitudinally afterward. Original data processing: Amplifying reference gene primers gave estimates of nucleated cell counts. Sequencing used immunoSEQ multiplex PCR; TCRdb keeps in-frame clones, though not all of them. From that table come the V and J calls and clone size; the DNA was used to work out D and trimming. The sample records 120,000 to 150,000 clones, about 83% being singletons. The TCR comes from a man in his thirties or forties with COVID-19, enrolled during active disease. Sequenced: peripheral blood.

This chain's CDR3 is CASSLDGAEAFF. The CDR3 DNA is TGTGCCAGCAGCCTTGACGGGGCTGAAGCTTTCTTT. The chain couples TRBV12-3 or TRBV12-4 to TRBJ1-1; D unclear. The CDR3 has 12 residues. The germline V and J ends were trimmed by 6 bases and 6 bases, with 11 bases remaining between them.